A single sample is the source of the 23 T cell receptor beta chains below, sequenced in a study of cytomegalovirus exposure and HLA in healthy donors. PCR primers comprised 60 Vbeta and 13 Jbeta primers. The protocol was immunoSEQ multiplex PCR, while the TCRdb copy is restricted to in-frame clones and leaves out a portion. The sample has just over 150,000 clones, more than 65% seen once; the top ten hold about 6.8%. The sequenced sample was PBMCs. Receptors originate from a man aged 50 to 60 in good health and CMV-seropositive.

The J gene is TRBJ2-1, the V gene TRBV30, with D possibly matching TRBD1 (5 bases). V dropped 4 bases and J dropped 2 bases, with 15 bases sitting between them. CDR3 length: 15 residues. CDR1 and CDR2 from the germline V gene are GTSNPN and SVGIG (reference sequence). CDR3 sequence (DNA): TGTGCCTGGAAAGGCTTAAAGGGGACCTACAATGAGCAGTTCTTC. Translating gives CAWKGLKGTYNEQFF.

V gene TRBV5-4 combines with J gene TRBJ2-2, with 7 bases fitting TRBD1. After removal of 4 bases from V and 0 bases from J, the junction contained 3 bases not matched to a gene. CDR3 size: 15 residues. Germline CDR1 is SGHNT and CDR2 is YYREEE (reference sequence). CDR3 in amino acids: CASSNRGSNTGELFF. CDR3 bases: TGTGCCAGCAGCAACAGGGGATCGAACACCGGGGAGCTGTTTTTT.

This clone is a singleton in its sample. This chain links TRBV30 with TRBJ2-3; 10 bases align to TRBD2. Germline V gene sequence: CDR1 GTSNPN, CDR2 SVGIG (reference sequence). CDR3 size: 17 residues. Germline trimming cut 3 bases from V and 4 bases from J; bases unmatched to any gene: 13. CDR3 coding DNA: TGTGCCTGGAGGCGTAGCGGGAGGCCCGATAGTCCAGATACGCAGTATTTT. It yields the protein CAWRRSGRPDSPDTQYF.

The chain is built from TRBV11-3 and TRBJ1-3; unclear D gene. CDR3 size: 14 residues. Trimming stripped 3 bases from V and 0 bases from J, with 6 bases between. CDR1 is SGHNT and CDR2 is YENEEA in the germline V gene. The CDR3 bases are TGTGCCAGCAGCTTCGACTCCTCTGGAAACACCATATATTTT. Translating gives CASSFDSSGNTIYF.

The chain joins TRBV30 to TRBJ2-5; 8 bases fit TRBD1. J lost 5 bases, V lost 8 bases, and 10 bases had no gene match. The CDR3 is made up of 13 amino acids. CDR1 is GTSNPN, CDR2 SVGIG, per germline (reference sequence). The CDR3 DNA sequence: TGTGCCCGTAACAGGGGGGTTTGCGAGACCCAGTACTTC. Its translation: CARNRGVCETQYF. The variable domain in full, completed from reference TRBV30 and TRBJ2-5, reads SQTIHQWPATLVQPVGSPLSLECTVEGTSNPNLYWYRQAAGRGLQLLFYSVGIGQISSEVPQNLSASRPQDRQFILSSKKLLLSDSGFYLCARNRGVCETQYFGPGTRLLVL.

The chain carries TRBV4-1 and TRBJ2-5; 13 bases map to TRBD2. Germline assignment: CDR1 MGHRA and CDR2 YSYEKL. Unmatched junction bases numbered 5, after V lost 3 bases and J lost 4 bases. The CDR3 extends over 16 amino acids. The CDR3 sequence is CASSHALAGGGETQYF. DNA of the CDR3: TGCGCCAGCAGCCATGCACTAGCGGGAGGGGGAGAGACCCAGTACTTC.

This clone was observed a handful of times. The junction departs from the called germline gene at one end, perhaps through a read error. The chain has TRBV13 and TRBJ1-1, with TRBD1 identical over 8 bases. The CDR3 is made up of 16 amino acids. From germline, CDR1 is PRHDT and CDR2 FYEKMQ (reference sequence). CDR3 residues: CASSLGWLTGDTEAFF. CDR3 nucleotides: TGTGCCAGCAGCCTAGGTTGGCTGACAGGGGACACTGAAGCTTTCTTT.

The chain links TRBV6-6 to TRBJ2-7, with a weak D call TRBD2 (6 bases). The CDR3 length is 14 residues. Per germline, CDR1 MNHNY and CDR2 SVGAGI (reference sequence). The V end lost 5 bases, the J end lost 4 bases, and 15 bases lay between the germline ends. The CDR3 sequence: CASSPTSGTYEQYV. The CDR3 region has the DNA TGTGCCAGCAGTCCCACCTCCGGGACTTACGAGCAGTACGTC.

The CDR3 sequence: CASSLSITGDETQYF. DNA of the CDR3: TGTGCCAGCAGTTTATCGATAACAGGGGATGAGACCCAGTACTTC. The chain recombines TRBV27 with TRBJ2-5; 7 bases line up with TRBD1. The CDR3 covers 15 residues. Trimming took 0 bases from V and 5 from J; bases not matched to a gene: 6. Germline V lookup: CDR1 MNHEY, CDR2 SMNVEV (reference sequence).

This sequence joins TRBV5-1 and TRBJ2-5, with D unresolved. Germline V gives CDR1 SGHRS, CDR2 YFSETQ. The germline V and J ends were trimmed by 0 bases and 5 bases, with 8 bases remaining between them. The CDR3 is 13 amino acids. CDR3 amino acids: CASSLAAGETQYF. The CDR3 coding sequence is TGCGCCAGCAGCTTGGCCGCCGGGGAGACCCAGTACTTC.

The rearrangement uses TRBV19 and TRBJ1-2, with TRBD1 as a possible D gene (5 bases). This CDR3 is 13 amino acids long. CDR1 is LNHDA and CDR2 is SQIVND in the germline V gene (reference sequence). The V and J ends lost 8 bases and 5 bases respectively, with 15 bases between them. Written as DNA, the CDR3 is TGTGCCAGTGCGGACTTTGGGGGGTATGGCTACACCTTC. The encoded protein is CASADFGGYGYTF. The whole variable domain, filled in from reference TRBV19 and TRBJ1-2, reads DGGITQSPKYLFRKEGQNVTLSCEQNLNHDAMYWYRQDPGQGLRLIYYSQIVNDFQKGDIAEGYSVSREKKESFPLTVTSAQKNPTAFYLCASADFGGYGYTFGSGTRLTVV.

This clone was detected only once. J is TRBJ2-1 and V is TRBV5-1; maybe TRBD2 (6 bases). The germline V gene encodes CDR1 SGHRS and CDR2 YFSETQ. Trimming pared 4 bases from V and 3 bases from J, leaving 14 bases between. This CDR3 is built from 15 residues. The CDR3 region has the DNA TGCGCCAGCAGCCCCCTGTTAGCGGACTACAATGAGCAGTTCTTC. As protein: CASSPLLADYNEQFF.

Here the CDR3 reads CASSVDRVITEAFF. CDR3 nucleotides: TGTGCCAGCAGCGTTGACAGGGTGATAACTGAAGCTTTCTTT. The chain is built from TRBV7-2 and TRBJ1-1; 7 bases align to TRBD1. Trimming cost V 5 bases and J 5 bases; bases outside gene matches: 8. CDR1 is SGHTA and CDR2 is FQGNSA in the germline V gene. The CDR3 is 14 residues long.

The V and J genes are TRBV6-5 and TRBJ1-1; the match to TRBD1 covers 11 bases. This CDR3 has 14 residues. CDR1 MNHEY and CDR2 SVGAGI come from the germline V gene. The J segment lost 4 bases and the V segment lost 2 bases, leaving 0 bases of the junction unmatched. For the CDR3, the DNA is TGTGCCAGCAGTTACGGGACAGGGGGCACTGAAGCTTTCTTT. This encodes CASSYGTGGTEAFF.

DNA of the CDR3: TGTGCCAGCAGCGTAGTCAGGCGGGGGATTCACGAGCAGTACTTC. Translating gives CASSVVRRGIHEQYF. This chain connects TRBV9 to TRBJ2-7, with 7 positions matching TRBD2. The V gene end was trimmed by 0 bases and the J gene end by 5 bases; junction bases not matched to a gene: 8. The germline CDR1 and CDR2 sequences are SGDLS and YYNGEE. This CDR3 comprises 15 residues.

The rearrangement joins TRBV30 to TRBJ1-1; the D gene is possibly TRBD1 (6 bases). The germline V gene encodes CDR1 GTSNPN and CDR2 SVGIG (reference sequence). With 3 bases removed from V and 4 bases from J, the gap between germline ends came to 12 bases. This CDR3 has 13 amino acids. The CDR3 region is CAWRDTGFTEAFF. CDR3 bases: TGTGCCTGGAGGGATACAGGGTTCACTGAAGCTTTCTTT.

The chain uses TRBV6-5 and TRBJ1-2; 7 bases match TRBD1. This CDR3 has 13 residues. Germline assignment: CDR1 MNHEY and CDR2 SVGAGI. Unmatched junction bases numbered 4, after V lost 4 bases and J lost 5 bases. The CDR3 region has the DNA TGTGCCAGCAGTTTGACAGGGCGATATGGCTACACCTTC. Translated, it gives CASSLTGRYGYTF.

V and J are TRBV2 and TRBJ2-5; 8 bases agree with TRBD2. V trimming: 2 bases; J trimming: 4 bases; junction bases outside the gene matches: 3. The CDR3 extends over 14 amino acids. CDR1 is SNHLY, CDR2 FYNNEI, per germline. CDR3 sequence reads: CASSEIGGGETQYF. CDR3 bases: TGTGCCAGCAGTGAAATCGGGGGGGGAGAGACCCAGTACTTC.

In DNA, the CDR3 is TGCGCCAGCAGCTGGGGGTGGGAGGGGGATGGATCACCCCTCCACTTT. Amino acids: CASSWGWEGDGSPLHF. The chain joins TRBV5-1 to TRBJ1-6; TRBD1 is a possible D gene (6 bases). V lost 3 bases to trimming and J lost 10 bases, with 20 bases between them. This CDR3 is built from 16 residues. CDR1 and CDR2 from the germline V gene are SGHRS and YFSETQ. The full variable domain, in which reference TRBV5-1 and TRBJ1-6 provide the parts outside the CDR3, is KAGVTQTPRYLIKTRGQQVTLSCSPISGHRSVSWYQQTPGQGLQFLFEYFSETQRNKGNFPGRFSGRQFSNSRSEMNVSTLELGDSALYLCASSWGWEGDGSPLHFGNGTRLTVT.

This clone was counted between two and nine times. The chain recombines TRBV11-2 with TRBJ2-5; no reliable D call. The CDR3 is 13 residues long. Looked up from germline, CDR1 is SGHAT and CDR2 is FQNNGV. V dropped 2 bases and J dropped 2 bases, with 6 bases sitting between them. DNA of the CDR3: TGTGCCAGCAGCTTACCCTTGCAAGAGACCCAGTACTTC. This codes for CASSLPLQETQYF.

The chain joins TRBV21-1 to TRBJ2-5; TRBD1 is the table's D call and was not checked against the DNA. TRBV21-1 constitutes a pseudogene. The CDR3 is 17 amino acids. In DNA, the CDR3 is TGTGCCAGCAGCAAAGACGGGACAGGGGAATACCAAGAGACCCAGTACTTC. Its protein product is CASSKDGTGEYQETQYF.

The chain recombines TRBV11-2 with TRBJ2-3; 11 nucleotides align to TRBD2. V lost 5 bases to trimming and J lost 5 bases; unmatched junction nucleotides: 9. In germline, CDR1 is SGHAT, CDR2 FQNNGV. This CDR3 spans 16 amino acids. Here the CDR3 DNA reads TGTGCCAGCAGCCATGTTAGCGGGGGGGCTGGAGATACGCAGTATTTT. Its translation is CASSHVSGGAGDTQYF.

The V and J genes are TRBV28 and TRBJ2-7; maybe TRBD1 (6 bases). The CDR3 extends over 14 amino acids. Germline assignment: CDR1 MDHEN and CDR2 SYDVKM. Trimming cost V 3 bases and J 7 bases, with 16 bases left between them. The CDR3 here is CASSFSDRPSEQYV. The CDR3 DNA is TGTGCCAGCAGTTTCAGTGACAGGCCTTCGGAGCAGTACGTC.